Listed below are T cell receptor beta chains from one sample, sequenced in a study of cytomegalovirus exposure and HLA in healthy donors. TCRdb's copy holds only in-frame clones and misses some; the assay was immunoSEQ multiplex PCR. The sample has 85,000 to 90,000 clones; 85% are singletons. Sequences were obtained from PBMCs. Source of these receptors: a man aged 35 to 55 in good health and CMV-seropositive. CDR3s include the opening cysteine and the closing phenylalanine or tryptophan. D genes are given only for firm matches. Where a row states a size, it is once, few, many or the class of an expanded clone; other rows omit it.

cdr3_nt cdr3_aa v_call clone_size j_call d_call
TGTGCCAGCACCCTGGCGGCCATGAGGAACGAGCAGTACTTC CASTLAAMRNEQYF TRBV2 NA TRBJ2-7 NA
TGTGCCAGCAGCCTAGCGGGAAATACGCAGTATTTT CASSLAGNTQYF TRBV2 NA TRBJ2-3 TRBD2
TGCGCCAGCAGCTTTGATGGAGACGGGGCCAACGTCCTGACTTTC CASSFDGDGANVLTF TRBV5-1 NA TRBJ2-6 NA
TGTGCCAGCACTGAGAGTCCTCTCTACAATGAGCAGTTCTTC CASTESPLYNEQFF TRBV6-5 NA TRBJ2-1 NA
TGTGCCAGCAGCATAAGGGGGCTTGGGACCCAGTACTTC CASSIRGLGTQYF TRBV11-3 NA TRBJ2-5 TRBD1
TGCGCCAGCAGCTTGGGGGGGCAGGGGGCGCGTGAGCAGTACTTC CASSLGGQGAREQYF TRBV5-1 NA TRBJ2-7 TRBD1
TGTGCTAGCCGCCCTGGCCTCGGGGGGCTGGGAGAGACCCAGTACTTC CASRPGLGGLGETQYF TRBV7-7 NA TRBJ2-5 NA
TGTGCCAGCAGTTTAGAGGGACAGGGGTTATCACCCCTCCACTTT CASSLEGQGLSPLHF TRBV6-6 few TRBJ1-6 TRBD1
TGTGCCAGTAGTATGGGACAGGGGACAGATACGCAGTATTTT CASSMGQGTDTQYF TRBV19 once TRBJ2-3 TRBD1
TGTGCCAGTAGCGCAGGGGGCTCAACTAATGAAAAACTGTTTTTT CASSAGGSTNEKLFF TRBV19 NA TRBJ1-4 TRBD1
TGCGCCAGCAGTGAGAAACGGGGAGGCAATGAGCAGTTCTTC CASSEKRGGNEQFF TRBV10-1 NA TRBJ2-1 NA
TGTGCCAGCAGCCGAGGGTTGGGGACAGTAAGTAACAATGAGCAGTTCTTC CASSRGLGTVSNNEQFF TRBV14 NA TRBJ2-1 TRBD1
TGCGCCAGCAGATACGGGACAGATAATGAAAAACTGTTTTTT CASRYGTDNEKLFF TRBV5-1 NA TRBJ1-4 TRBD1
TGTGCCAGCAGCTTGTACCTAGGGGGGGACTATGGCTACACCTTC CASSLYLGGDYGYTF TRBV5-6 NA TRBJ1-2 NA
TGTGCCAGCAGCACGACGGGGAGCTCCTATAATTCACCCCTCCACTTT CASSTTGSSYNSPLHF TRBV7-9 NA TRBJ1-6 NA
TGTGCCAGCAGCTTCGACAGAGCCTACGAGCAGTACTTC CASSFDRAYEQYF TRBV5-4 NA TRBJ2-7 NA
TGTGCCAGCAGTGGTTCTACAGGGGGCGTTGGTGAAAAACTGTTTTTT CASSGSTGGVGEKLFF TRBV6-1 NA TRBJ1-4 TRBD1
TGTGCCAGCAGCTTTGGGGGCGGTGGCAGGCCGAGGACGTTCTTC CASSFGGGGRPRTFF TRBV7-6 NA TRBJ2-1 NA
TGTGCCAGTCGAGATTATCGGGAGGCTCCAGAGACCCAGTACTTC CASRDYREAPETQYF TRBV19 NA TRBJ2-5 TRBD2
TGTGCCAGCAGCTTAGTGGGGGGACAGGGCACCTCACCCCTCCACTTT CASSLVGGQGTSPLHF TRBV7-9 NA TRBJ1-6 TRBD1
TGCGCCAGCAGCCTGGGAGCAGGGGGTTATGGCTACACCTTC CASSLGAGGYGYTF TRBV4-1 NA TRBJ1-2 TRBD1
TGCGCCAGCAGCCAATGGGAGGGAACTAGCGCCTCTGGGACCCAGTACTTC CASSQWEGTSASGTQYF TRBV4-1 NA TRBJ2-5 TRBD2
TGTGCAAGTCGCTTAGGCCGGGGAGGGGTAGGCGAGACCCAGTACTTC CASRLGRGGVGETQYF TRBV12-2 NA TRBJ2-5 NA
TGTGCCAGCAGCTTGGCCTTTGCGGGGGGGTACCAAGAGACCCAGTACTTC CASSLAFAGGYQETQYF TRBV5-6 NA TRBJ2-5 TRBD2
TGTGCCAGCAGTGGCTTGGGACTAGCGGGAGGGCCAAATGAGCAGTTCTTC CASSGLGLAGGPNEQFF TRBV25-1 NA TRBJ2-1 TRBD2
TGTGCCAGTACCGTAGACAGGAATGAAAAACTGTTTTTT CASTVDRNEKLFF TRBV19 once TRBJ1-4 NA